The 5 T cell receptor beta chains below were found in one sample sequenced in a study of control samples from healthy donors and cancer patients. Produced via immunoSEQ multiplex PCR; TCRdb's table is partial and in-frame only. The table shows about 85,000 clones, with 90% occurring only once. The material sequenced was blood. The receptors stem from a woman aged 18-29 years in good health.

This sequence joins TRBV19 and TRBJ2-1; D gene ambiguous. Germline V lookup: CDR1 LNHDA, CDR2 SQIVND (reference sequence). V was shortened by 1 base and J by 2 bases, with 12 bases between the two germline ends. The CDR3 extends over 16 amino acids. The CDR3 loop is CASSIAGRGTYNEQFF. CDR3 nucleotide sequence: TGTGCCAGTAGTATAGCTGGGCGAGGAACCTACAATGAGCAGTTCTTC. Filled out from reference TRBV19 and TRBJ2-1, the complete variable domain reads DGGITQSPKYLFRKEGQNVTLSCEQNLNHDAMYWYRQDPGQGLRLIYYSQIVNDFQKGDIAEGYSVSREKKESFPLTVTSAQKNPTAFYLCASSIAGRGTYNEQFFGPGTRLTVL.

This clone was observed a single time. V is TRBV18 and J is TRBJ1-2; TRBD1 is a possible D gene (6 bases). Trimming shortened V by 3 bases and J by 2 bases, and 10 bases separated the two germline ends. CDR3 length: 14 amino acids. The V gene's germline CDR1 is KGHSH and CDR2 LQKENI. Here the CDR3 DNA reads TGTGCCAGCTCACCTTGGACAGAAAACTATGGCTACACCTTC. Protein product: CASSPWTENYGYTF. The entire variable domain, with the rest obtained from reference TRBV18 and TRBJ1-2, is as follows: NAGVMQNPRHLVRRRGQEARLRCSPMKGHSHVYWYRQLPEEGLKFMVYLQKENIIDESGMPKERFSAEFPKEGPSILRIQQVVRGDSAAYFCASSPWTENYGYTFGSGTRLTVV.

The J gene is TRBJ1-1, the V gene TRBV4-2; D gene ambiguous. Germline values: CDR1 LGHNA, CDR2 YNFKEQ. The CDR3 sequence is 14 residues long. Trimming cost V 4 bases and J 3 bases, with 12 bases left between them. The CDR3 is CASSRIGGDTEAFF. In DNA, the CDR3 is TGTGCCAGCAGCCGAATAGGTGGGGACACTGAAGCTTTCTTT.

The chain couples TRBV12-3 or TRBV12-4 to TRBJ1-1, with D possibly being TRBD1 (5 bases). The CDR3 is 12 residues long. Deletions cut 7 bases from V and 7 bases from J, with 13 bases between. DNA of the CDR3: TGTGCCAGCACCTTGGACACACTTGAAGCTTTCTTT. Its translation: CASTLDTLEAFF.

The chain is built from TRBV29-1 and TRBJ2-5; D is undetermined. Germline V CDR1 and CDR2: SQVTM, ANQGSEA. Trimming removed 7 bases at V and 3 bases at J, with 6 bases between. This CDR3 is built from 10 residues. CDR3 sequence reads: CSAGEETQYF. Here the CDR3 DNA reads TGCAGCGCCGGAGAAGAGACCCAGTACTTC.